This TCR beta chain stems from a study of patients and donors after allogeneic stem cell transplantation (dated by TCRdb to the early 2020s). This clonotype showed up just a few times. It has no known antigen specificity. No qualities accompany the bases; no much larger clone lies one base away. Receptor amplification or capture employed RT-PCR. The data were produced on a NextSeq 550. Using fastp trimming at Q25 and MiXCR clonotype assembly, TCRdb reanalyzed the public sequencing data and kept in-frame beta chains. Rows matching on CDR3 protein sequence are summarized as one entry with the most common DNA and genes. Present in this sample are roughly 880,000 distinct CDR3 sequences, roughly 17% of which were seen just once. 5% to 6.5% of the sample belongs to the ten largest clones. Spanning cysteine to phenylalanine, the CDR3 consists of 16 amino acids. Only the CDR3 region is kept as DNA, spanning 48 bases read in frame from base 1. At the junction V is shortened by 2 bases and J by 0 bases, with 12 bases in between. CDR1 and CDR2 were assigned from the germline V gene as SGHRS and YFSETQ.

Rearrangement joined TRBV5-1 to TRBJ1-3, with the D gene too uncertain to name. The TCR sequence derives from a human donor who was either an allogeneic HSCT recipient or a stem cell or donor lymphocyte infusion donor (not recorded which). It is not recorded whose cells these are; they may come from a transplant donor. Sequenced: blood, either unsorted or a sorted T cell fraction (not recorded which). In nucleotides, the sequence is TGCGCCAGCAGCTTCGGGTCGGCTTCCTCTGGAAACACCATATATTTT. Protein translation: CASSFGSASSGNTIYF.